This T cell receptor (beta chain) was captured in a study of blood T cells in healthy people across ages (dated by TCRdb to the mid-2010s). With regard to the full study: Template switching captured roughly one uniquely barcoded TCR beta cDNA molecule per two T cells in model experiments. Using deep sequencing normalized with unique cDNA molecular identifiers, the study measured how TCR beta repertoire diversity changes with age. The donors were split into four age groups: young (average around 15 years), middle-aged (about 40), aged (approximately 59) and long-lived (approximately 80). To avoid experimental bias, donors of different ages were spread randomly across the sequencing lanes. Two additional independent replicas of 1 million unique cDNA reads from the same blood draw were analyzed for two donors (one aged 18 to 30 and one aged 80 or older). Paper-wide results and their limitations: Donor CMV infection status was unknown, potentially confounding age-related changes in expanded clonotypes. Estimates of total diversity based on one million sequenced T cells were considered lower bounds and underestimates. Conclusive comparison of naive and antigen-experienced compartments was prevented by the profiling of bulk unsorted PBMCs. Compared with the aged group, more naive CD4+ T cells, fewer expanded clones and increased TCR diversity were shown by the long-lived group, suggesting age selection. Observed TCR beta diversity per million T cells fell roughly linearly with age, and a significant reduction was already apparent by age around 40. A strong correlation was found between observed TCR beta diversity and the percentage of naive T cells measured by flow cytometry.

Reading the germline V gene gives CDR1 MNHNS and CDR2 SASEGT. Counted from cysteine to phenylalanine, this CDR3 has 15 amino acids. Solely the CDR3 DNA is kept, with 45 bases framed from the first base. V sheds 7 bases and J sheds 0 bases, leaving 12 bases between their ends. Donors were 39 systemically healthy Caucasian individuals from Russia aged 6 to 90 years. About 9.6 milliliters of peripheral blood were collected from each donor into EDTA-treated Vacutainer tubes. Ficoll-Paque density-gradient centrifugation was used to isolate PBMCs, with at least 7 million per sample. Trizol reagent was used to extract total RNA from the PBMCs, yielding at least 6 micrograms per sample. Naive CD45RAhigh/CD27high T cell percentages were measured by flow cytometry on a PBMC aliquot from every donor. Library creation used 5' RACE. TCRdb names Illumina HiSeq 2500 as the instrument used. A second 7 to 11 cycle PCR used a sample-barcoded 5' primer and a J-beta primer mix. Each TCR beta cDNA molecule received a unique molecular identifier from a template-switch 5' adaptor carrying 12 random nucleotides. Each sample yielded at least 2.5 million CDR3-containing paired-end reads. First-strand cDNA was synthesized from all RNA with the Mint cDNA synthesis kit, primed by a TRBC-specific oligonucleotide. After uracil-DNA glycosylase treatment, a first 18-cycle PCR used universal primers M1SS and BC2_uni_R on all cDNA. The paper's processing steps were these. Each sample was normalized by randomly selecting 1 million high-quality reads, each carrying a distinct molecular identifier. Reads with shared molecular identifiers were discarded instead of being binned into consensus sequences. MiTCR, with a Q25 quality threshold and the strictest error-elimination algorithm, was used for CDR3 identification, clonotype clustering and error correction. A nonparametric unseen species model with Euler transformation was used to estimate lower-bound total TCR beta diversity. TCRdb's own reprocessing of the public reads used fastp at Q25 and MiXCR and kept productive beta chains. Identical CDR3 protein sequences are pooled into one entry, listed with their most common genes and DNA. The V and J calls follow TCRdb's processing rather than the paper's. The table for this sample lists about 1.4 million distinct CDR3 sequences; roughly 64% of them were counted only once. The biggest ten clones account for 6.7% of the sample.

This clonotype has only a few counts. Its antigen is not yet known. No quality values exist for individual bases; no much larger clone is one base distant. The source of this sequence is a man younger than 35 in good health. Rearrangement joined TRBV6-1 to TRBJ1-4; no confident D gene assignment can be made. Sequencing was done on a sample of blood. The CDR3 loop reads CASTAALATNEKLFF. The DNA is TGTGCCAGCACTGCAGCCTTAGCAACTAATGAAAAACTGTTTTTT.